This T cell receptor beta chain is from a study of OX40 agonist ivuxolimab in advanced cancers. Looking at the study overall: Eligibility rules accepted prior anti-PD-1, anti-PD-L1 or anti-CTLA-4 therapy, and around 38% had some.

Using immunoSEQ multiplex PCR, the repertoire was profiled, and TCRdb retains in-frame clones only, with some absent. The table lists 45,000 to 60,000 clones, 85% to 95% of them singletons. The CDR3 consists of 15 residues. V lost 6 bases to trimming and J lost 3 bases, with 16 bases between them. Germline lookup yields CDR1 MDHEN and CDR2 SYDVKM. The sequence was collected from an adult with an advanced solid tumor such as melanoma, head and neck, liver or kidney cancer. This specimen consisted of CD4+ or CD8+ T cells sorted from blood, obtained in a trial of the OX40 agonist ivuxolimab. The rearrangement uses TRBV28 and TRBJ2-3; TRBD1 might be the D (6 bases). The CDR3 bases are TGTGCCAGCAGAGTACAGGGTAGGAGAACAGATACGCAGTATTTT. Translated: CASRVQGRRTDTQYF.